This TCR beta chain appears in the sequencing data of a study of blood T cell repertoires in COVID-19. This CDR3 is 12 amino acids long. Per germline, CDR1 SGHDT and CDR2 YYEEEE. V lost 2 bases, J lost 7 bases, and 9 bases lay in between. Original analysis: Estimation of nucleated cell counts was performed using reference gene primer amplification. Assay used: immunoSEQ multiplex PCR; TCRdb lists only in-frame clones, some missing. The D gene and trimming were derived from the DNA, and the V and J assignments and clone size from that table. The sample contains just over 150,000 clones, around 92% of which appear only once.

The source material was peripheral blood. The chain is built from TRBV5-6 and TRBJ1-2, with D unclear. This TCR was sampled from a man in his thirties or forties with COVID-19, enrolled during active disease. The CDR3 DNA reads TGTGCCAGCAGCTTTTCGACTGGTGGCTACACCTTC. This sequence encodes CASSFSTGGYTF.